One and the same sample provided the 13 T cell receptor beta chains below, sequenced in a study of a mutant IDH1 vaccine in newly diagnosed glioma. TCRdb's copy holds only in-frame clones and misses some; the assay was immunoSEQ multiplex PCR. The sample records 30,000 to 40,000 clones, about 80% being singletons. Their antigens are not known. Stated time point: week 35, safety follow-up. A 20-mer mutant IDH1 peptide at 300 ug was injected subcutaneously with topical imiquimod. Source: PBMCs, taken from a glioma patient whose treatment included an IDH1 peptide vaccine. The source of these receptors is a man aged 35 to 55 with glioma. Some clones in this sample may be carry-over from other donors' samples.

This clone is categorized as medium-sized. This sequence joins TRBV7-2 and TRBJ1-4; TRBD1 aligns across 10 bases. CDR3 size: 16 residues. Germline V gene sequence: CDR1 SGHTA, CDR2 FQGNSA. The V segment lost 4 bases and the J segment 0 bases; nucleotides outside the gene matches: 2. CDR3 loop: CASSYGTGATNEKLFF. CDR3 DNA sequence: TGTGCCAGCAGCTATGGGACAGGGGCAACTAATGAAAAACTGTTTTTT.

In this sample, this clone turned up once. The chain recombines TRBV4-1 with TRBJ1-5; D gene ambiguous. The V and J ends lost 2 bases and 0 bases respectively, with 5 bases between them. Germline CDR1 is MGHRA and CDR2 is YSYEKL. The CDR3 totals 14 residues. The CDR3 nucleotides read TGCGCCAGCAGCCAAAAGTATAGCAATCAGCCCCAGCATTTT. This sequence encodes CASSQKYSNQPQHF.

The rearrangement links TRBV2 to TRBJ2-7; D gene ambiguous. The CDR3 sequence is 13 residues long. The V and J ends lost 2 bases and 3 bases respectively, with 8 bases between them. Germline V gene data show CDR1 as SNHLY and CDR2 as FYNNEI. DNA of the CDR3: TGTGCCAGCAGTGAACCCGGTCTCTACGAGCAGTACTTC. Amino acid sequence: CASSEPGLYEQYF. The variable domain in full, with the rest retrieved from reference TRBV2 and TRBJ2-7, is EPEVTQTPSHQVTQMGQEVILRCVPISNHLYFYWYRQILGQKVEFLVSFYNNEISEKSEIFDDQFSVERPDGSNFTLKIRSTKLEDSAMYFCASSEPGLYEQYFGPGTRLTVT.

V and J are TRBV29-1 and TRBJ2-3, with D possibly being TRBD2 (5 bases). Trimming took 7 bases from V and 4 from J, leaving 9 bases between them. The germline V gene has CDR1 SQVTM and CDR2 ANQGSEA. The CDR3 totals 11 residues. The CDR3 loop reads CSASGADTQYF. In nucleotides, the CDR3 is TGCAGCGCAAGCGGTGCAGATACGCAGTATTTT.

The rearrangement links TRBV4-3 to TRBJ1-3; D may be TRBD1 (6 bases). Trimming took 1 base from V and 2 from J, leaving 9 bases between them. The CDR3 sequence is 15 residues long. Looked up from germline, CDR1 is LGHNA and CDR2 is YSLEER. The CDR3 nucleotides are TGCGCCAGCAGCCAAGTGTCAGGGGCTGGAAACACCATATATTTT. As protein: CASSQVSGAGNTIYF.

This clone showed up just a few times. This chain links TRBV4-1 with TRBJ2-5; D is unclear. Trimming shortened V by 4 bases and J by 5 bases, and 11 bases separated the two germline ends. Per germline, CDR1 MGHRA and CDR2 YSYEKL. The CDR3 runs 13 residues. The CDR3 protein is CASSPQVRETQYF. The CDR3 DNA reads TGCGCCAGCAGCCCGCAGGTGAGGGAGACCCAGTACTTC.

The V and J genes are TRBV18 and TRBJ2-3, with 9 bases identical to TRBD2. Germline values: CDR1 KGHSH, CDR2 LQKENI. V was clipped by 3 bases and J by 0 bases; unmatched bases: 4. The CDR3 spans 16 residues. CDR3 sequence (DNA): TGTGCCAGCTCACCTCTAGCGGGGATCAGCACAGATACGCAGTATTTT. Translation gives CASSPLAGISTDTQYF. Using reference TRBV18 and TRBJ2-3 for the parts outside the CDR3, the full variable domain is NAGVMQNPRHLVRRRGQEARLRCSPMKGHSHVYWYRQLPEEGLKFMVYLQKENIIDESGMPKERFSAEFPKEGPSILRIQQVVRGDSAAYFCASSPLAGISTDTQYFGPGTRLTVL.

This rearrangement joins TRBV29-1 to TRBJ2-3; D is perhaps TRBD1 or TRBD2 (5 bases each). Germline V CDR1 and CDR2: SQVTM, ANQGSEA. CDR3 length: 14 amino acids. The ends were cut back, 6 bases at V and 5 bases at J, with 18 bases in the middle. CDR3 amino acids: CSVSGTFLGDTQYF. As DNA, the CDR3 is TGCAGCGTCTCCGGGACCTTCCTGGGAGATACGCAGTATTTT.

This clone was detected only once. The chain is built from TRBV6-6 and TRBJ1-1; D not certain. The CDR3 has 13 amino acids. Deletions cut 5 bases from V and 7 bases from J, with 14 bases between. Germline values: CDR1 MNHNY, CDR2 SVGAGI (reference sequence). CDR3 in DNA: TGTGCCAGCAGTCCCCCGGGGAGTTATGAAGCTTTCTTT. As protein: CASSPPGSYEAFF.

CDR3 DNA: TGTGCCAGCAGCCAAGAGGGGAGCGGGGGGCATGTGGAGACCCAGTACTTC. Its protein is CASSQEGSGGHVETQYF. This sequence joins TRBV4-2 and TRBJ2-5, with 9 bases matching TRBD2. After removal of 0 bases from V and 5 bases from J, the junction contained 10 bases not matched to a gene. This CDR3 is built from 17 residues. The germline CDR1 and CDR2 sequences are LGHNA and YNFKEQ.

The gene calls are TRBV5-4 and TRBJ2-3; 9 positions match TRBD1. The CDR3 extends over 14 amino acids. The V gene's germline CDR1 is SGHNT and CDR2 YYREEE (reference sequence). Trimming at V came to 6 bases and at J to 6 bases, leaving 8 bases not matched to a gene. The DNA for the CDR3 is TGTGCCAGCAAAGGAGGACAGGGGTTTGATACGCAGTATTTT. Its translation: CASKGGQGFDTQYF.

This clone occurred once. The gene calls are TRBV7-9 and TRBJ1-2, with TRBD1 matching 9 bases. J was trimmed by 6 bases and V by 0 bases; bases with no gene match: 8. CDR1 is SEHNR, CDR2 FQNEAQ, per germline (reference sequence). The CDR3 is 16 residues long. This chain's CDR3 is CASSLAGVGDRDGYTF. The DNA of the CDR3 is TGTGCCAGCAGCTTAGCAGGTGTGGGGGACAGGGATGGCTACACCTTC.

A word on this clone: Within the sample, other DNA sequences also encode this same CDR3. The chain uses TRBV10-3 and TRBJ2-5; no reliable D call. Trimming removed 8 bases at V and 2 bases at J, with 3 bases between. Germline V CDR1 and CDR2: ENHRY, SYGVKD. This CDR3 comprises 10 residues. CDR3 residues: CAIGQETQYF. In nucleotides, the CDR3 is TGTGCCATCGGACAAGAGACCCAGTACTTC.